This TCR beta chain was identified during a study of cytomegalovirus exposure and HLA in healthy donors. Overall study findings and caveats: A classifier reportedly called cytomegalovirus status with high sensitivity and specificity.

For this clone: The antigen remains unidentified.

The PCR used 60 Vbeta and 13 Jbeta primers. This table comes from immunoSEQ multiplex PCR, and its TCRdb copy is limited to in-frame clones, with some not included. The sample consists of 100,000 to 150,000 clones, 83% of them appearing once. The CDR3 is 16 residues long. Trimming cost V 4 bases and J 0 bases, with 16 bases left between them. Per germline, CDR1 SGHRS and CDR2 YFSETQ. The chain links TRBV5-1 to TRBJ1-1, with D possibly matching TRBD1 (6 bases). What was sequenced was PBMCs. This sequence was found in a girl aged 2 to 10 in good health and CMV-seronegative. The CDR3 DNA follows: TGCGCCAGCAGCCCCAGACAGGTCACCATGAACACTGAAGCTTTCTTT. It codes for CASSPRQVTMNTEAFF. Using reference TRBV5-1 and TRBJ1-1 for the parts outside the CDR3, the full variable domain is KAGVTQTPRYLIKTRGQQVTLSCSPISGHRSVSWYQQTPGQGLQFLFEYFSETQRNKGNFPGRFSGRQFSNSRSEMNVSTLELGDSALYLCASSPRQVTMNTEAFFGQGTRLTVV.